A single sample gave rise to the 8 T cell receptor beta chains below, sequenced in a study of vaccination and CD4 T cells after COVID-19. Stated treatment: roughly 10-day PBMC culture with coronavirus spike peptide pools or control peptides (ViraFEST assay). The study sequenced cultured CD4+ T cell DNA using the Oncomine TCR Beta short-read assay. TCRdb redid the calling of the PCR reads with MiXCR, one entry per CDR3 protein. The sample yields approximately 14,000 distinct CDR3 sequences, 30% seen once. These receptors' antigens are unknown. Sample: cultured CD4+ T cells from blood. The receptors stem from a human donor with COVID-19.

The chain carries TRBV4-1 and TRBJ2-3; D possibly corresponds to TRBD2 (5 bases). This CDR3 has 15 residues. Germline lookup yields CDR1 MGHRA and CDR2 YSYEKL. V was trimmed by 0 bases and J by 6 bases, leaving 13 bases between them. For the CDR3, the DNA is TGCGCCAGCAGCCAAGATCCGGGGTCCGGGGATACGCAGTATTTT. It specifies CASSQDPGSGDTQYF.

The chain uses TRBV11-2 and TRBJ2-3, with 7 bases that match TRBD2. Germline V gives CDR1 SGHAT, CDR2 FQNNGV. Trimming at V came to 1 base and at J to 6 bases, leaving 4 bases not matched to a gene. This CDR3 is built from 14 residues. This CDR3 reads CASSLGGGTDTQYF. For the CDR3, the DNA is TGTGCCAGCAGCTTAGGCGGGGGTACCGATACGCAGTATTTT. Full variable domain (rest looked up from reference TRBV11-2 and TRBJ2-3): EAGVAQSPRYKIIEKRQSVAFWCNPISGHATLYWYQQILGQGPKLLIQFQNNGVVDDSQLPKDRFSAERLKGVDSTLKIQPAKLEDSAVYLCASSLGGGTDTQYFGPGTRLTVL.

Here the CDR3 reads CATSRGGRSTDTQYF. CDR3 coding DNA: TGTGCCACCAGCAGGGGCGGGCGGAGCACAGATACGCAGTATTTT. V is TRBV15 and J is TRBJ2-3; possibly TRBD2 for D (5 bases). Trimming removed 3 bases at V and 0 bases at J, with 10 bases between. The CDR3 totals 15 residues. Looked up from germline, CDR1 is LNHNV and CDR2 is YYDKDF (reference sequence). Looking up the rest from reference TRBV15 and TRBJ2-3 gives the full variable domain: DAMVIQNPRYQVTQFGKPVTLSCSQTLNHNVMYWYQQKSSQAPKLLFHYYDKDFNNEADTPDNFQSRRPNTSFCFLDIRSPGLGDTAMYLCATSRGGRSTDTQYFGPGTRLTVL.

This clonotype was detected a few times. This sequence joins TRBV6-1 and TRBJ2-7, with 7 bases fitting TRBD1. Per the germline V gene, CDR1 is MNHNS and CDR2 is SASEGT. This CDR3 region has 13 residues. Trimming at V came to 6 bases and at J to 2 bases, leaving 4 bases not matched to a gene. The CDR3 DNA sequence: TGTGCCAGCAGGGGGGACAGCACCTACGAGCAGTACTTC. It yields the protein CASRGDSTYEQYF.

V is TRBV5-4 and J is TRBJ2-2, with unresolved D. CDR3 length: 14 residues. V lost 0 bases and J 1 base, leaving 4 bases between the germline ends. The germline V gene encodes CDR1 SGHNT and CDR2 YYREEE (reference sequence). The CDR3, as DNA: TGTGCCAGCAGCTTGGGTAGGAACACCGGGGAGCTGTTTTTT. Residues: CASSLGRNTGELFF.

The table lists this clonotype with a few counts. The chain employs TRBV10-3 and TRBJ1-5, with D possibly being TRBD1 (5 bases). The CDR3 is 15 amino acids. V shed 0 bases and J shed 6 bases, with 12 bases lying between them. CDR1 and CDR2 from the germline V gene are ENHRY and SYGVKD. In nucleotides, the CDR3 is TGTGCCATCAGTGAGTCCCTTGGGGGGGGTCAGCCCCAGCATTTT. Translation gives CAISESLGGGQPQHF.

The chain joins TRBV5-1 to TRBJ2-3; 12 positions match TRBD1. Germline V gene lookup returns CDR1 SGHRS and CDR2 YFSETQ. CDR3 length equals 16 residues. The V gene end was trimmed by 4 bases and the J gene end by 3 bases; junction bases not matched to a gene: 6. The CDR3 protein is CASSPGTGGQTDTQYF. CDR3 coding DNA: TGCGCCAGCAGCCCCGGGACAGGGGGCCAGACAGATACGCAGTATTTT.

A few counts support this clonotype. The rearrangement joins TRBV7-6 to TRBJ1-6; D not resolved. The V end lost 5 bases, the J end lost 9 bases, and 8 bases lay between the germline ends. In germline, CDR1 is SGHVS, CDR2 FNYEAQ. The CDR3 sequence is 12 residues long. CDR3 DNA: TGTGCCAGCAGCCTCCCAGGTTCACCCCTCCACTTT. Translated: CASSLPGSPLHF.